These 14 T cell receptor beta chains originate from one sample sequenced in a study of blood T cell repertoires in COVID-19. The table came from immunoSEQ multiplex PCR; TCRdb's copy has only in-frame clones and leaves some out. The sample has approximately 170,000 clones; over 70% are singletons. Sequenced: peripheral blood. The receptors were gathered from a woman in her sixties or seventies who had recovered from COVID-19.

The V gene is TRBV6-5, the J gene TRBJ2-1; 7 nucleotides align to TRBD1. The CDR3 has 15 amino acids. The trim removed 6 bases at V and 1 base at J, leaving 6 bases unmatched. CDR1 is MNHEY and CDR2 is SVGAGI in the germline V gene. Here the CDR3 reads CASRGDSWSYNEQFF. In DNA form, the CDR3 reads TGTGCCAGCAGGGGGGACAGTTGGTCCTACAATGAGCAGTTCTTC.

This chain connects TRBV9 to TRBJ2-3; tentatively, D is TRBD2 (5 bases). The CDR3 runs to 14 residues. The V end lost 5 bases, the J end lost 1 base, and 11 bases lay between the germline ends. CDR1 is SGDLS, CDR2 YYNGEE, per germline. CDR3 sequence (DNA): TGTGCCAGCAGGAAACACGGGGGCACAGATACGCAGTATTTT. Its protein is CASRKHGGTDTQYF.

V is TRBV30 and J is TRBJ1-4; D unresolved. Germline CDR1 GTSNPN, CDR2 SVGIG (reference sequence). Trimming pared 0 bases from V and 2 bases from J, leaving 7 bases between. CDR3 length: 14 residues. The CDR3 nucleotides are TGTGCCTGGAGTGTGTTGGGCACTAATGAAAAACTGTTTTTT. Translating it yields CAWSVLGTNEKLFF.

The chain combines TRBV5-5 with TRBJ1-1; D is ambiguous. V was pared by 5 bases and J by 4 bases, with 9 bases between. Germline CDR1 and CDR2: SGHKS and YYEKEE (reference sequence). The CDR3 sequence is 12 residues long. The CDR3 sequence: CASRADGTEAFF. CDR3 DNA sequence: TGTGCCAGCAGAGCGGACGGCACTGAAGCTTTCTTT.

The V call is TRBV2, the J call TRBJ2-1; 10 bases map to TRBD2. CDR3 length equals 15 residues. The V gene end was trimmed by 6 bases and the J gene end by 6 bases; junction bases not matched to a gene: 8. Germline values: CDR1 SNHLY, CDR2 FYNNEI. CDR3 nucleotide sequence: TGTGCCAGCAGGGCTAGCGGGGGACCGCTCAATGAGCAGTTCTTC. This encodes CASRASGGPLNEQFF.

The chain uses TRBV11-3 and TRBJ2-2, with TRBD2 identical over 9 bases. The V gene's germline CDR1 is SGHNT and CDR2 YENEEA. This CDR3 comprises 15 residues. V dropped 5 bases and J dropped 3; count of bases not matched to a gene: 4. The chain's CDR3 is CASSASGADTGELFF. Here the CDR3 DNA reads TGTGCCAGCAGCGCTAGCGGGGCTGACACCGGGGAGCTGTTTTTT.

This clone was detected a few times. The chain uses TRBV12-3 or TRBV12-4 and TRBJ1-6; no reliable D call. Trimming pared 2 bases from V and 9 bases from J, leaving 5 bases between. The CDR3 has 12 residues. The CDR3 coding sequence is TGTGCCAGCAGTTTATCCCTTTCACCCCTCCACTTT. It is translated as CASSLSLSPLHF.

V is TRBV5-1 and J is TRBJ1-1; D is uncertain. The germline V and J ends were trimmed by 5 bases and 1 base, with 12 bases remaining between them. Germline CDR1 SGHRS, CDR2 YFSETQ. CDR3 length: 14 residues. The CDR3 region is CASRPPTENTEAFF. CDR3 DNA: TGCGCCAGCAGACCACCCACAGAGAACACTGAAGCTTTCTTT. Variable domain in full (rest from reference TRBV5-1 and TRBJ1-1): KAGVTQTPRYLIKTRGQQVTLSCSPISGHRSVSWYQQTPGQGLQFLFEYFSETQRNKGNFPGRFSGRQFSNSRSEMNVSTLELGDSALYLCASRPPTENTEAFFGQGTRLTVV.

The chain joins TRBV11-1 to TRBJ2-5; maybe TRBD2 (6 bases). CDR3 size: 16 residues. The germline V gene has CDR1 SGHAT and CDR2 FQDESV (reference sequence). V dropped 5 bases and J dropped 5 bases, with 21 bases sitting between them. For the CDR3, the DNA is TGTGCCAGCAGCGCCCTTGGGGGGATCCTTGGGGAGACCCAGTACTTC. This encodes CASSALGGILGETQYF.

The chain has TRBV30 and TRBJ1-2; TRBD1 agrees at 9 bases. Per the germline V gene, CDR1 is GTSNPN and CDR2 is SVGIG (reference sequence). This CDR3 contains 10 residues. J was trimmed by 11 bases and V by 7 bases; bases with no gene match: 5. CDR3 DNA sequence: TGTGCCTTGGACAGGGGACCTTACACCTTC. Translating gives CALDRGPYTF.

The J gene is TRBJ1-6, the V gene TRBV7-2; 9 bases map to TRBD1. CDR3 length: 16 amino acids. V lost 5 bases, J lost 4 bases, and 6 bases stayed unmatched. Germline V gene data show CDR1 as SGHTA and CDR2 as FQGNSA. The CDR3 here is CASSVDRGTYNSPLHF. The DNA for the CDR3 is TGTGCCAGCAGCGTGGACAGGGGAACTTATAATTCACCCCTCCACTTT. Filled out from reference TRBV7-2 and TRBJ1-6, the complete variable domain reads GAGVSQSPSNKVTEKGKDVELRCDPISGHTALYWYRQSLGQGLEFLIYFQGNSAPDKSGLPSDRFSAERTGGSVSTLTIQRTQQEDSAVYLCASSVDRGTYNSPLHFGNGTRLTVT.

The rearrangement links TRBV5-6 to TRBJ1-4; tentatively, D is TRBD1 (6 bases). Trimming stripped 6 bases from V and 8 bases from J, with 14 bases between. There are 13 residues in the CDR3. Germline V gene sequence: CDR1 SGHDT, CDR2 YYEEEE. The chain's CDR3 is CASNIRGGEKLFF. The CDR3 nucleotides read TGTGCCAGCAACATCAGGGGTGGGGAAAAACTGTTTTTT.

The gene calls are TRBV5-4 and TRBJ2-3; 11 bases map to TRBD2. Trimming removed 3 bases from V and 2 bases from J; junction bases left unmatched: 8. The germline V gene encodes CDR1 SGHNT and CDR2 YYREEE (reference sequence). This CDR3 is built from 17 residues. The CDR3: CASSWGGTSGNTDTQYF. For the CDR3, the DNA is TGTGCCAGCAGCTGGGGGGGGACTAGCGGAAACACAGATACGCAGTATTTT.

The chain employs TRBV7-9 and TRBJ2-1; tentative D call: TRBD2 (5 bases). Germline assignment: CDR1 SEHNR and CDR2 FQNEAQ (reference sequence). The ends were cut back, 1 base at V and 10 bases at J, with 11 bases in the middle. This CDR3 comprises 13 residues. The CDR3: CASSLGELDEQFF. The CDR3 DNA is TGTGCCAGCAGCTTAGGGGAACTAGACGAGCAGTTCTTC. The full variable domain, completed using reference TRBV7-9 and TRBJ2-1, is DTGVSQNPRHKITKRGQNVTFRCDPISEHNRLYWYRQTLGQGPEFLTYFQNEAQLEKSRLLSDRFSAERPKGSFSTLEIQRTEQGDSAMYLCASSLGELDEQFFGPGTRLTVL.